This entry features one T cell receptor beta chain sequence. The CDR3 sequence is 16 residues long. From germline, CDR1 is SGHAT and CDR2 FQNNGV. With V trimmed by 5 bases and J by 3 bases, 12 bases remained unmatched. This sample was taken from a study of technical replicates of blood from several donors. The repertoire was sequenced with immunoSEQ multiplex PCR; TCRdb's copy has only in-frame clones and lacks some. The sample records about 56,000 clones, roughly 95% being singletons. The TCR sequence derives from a human donor in good health. Some clones in this sample may be carry-over from other donors' samples. The source material was PBMCs. V is TRBV11-2 and J is TRBJ2-7; 8 nucleotides match TRBD1. CDR3 residues: CASSRQDRGLIYEQYF. The CDR3 coding sequence is TGTGCCAGCAGCCGCCAAGACAGGGGCTTAATCTACGAGCAGTACTTC.